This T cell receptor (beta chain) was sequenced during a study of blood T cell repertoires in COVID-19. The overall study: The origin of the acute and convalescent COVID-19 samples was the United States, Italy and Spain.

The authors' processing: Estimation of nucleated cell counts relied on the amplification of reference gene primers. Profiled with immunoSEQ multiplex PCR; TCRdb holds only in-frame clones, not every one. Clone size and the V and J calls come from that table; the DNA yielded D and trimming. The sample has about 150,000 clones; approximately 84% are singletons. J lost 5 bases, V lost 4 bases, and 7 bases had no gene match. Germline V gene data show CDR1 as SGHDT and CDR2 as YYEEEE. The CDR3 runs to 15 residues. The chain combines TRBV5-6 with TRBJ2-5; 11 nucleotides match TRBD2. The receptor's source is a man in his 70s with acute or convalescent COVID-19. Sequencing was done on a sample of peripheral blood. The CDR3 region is CASSQLAGVRETQYF. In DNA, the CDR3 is TGTGCCAGCAGCCAACTAGCGGGAGTGCGTGAGACCCAGTACTTC.